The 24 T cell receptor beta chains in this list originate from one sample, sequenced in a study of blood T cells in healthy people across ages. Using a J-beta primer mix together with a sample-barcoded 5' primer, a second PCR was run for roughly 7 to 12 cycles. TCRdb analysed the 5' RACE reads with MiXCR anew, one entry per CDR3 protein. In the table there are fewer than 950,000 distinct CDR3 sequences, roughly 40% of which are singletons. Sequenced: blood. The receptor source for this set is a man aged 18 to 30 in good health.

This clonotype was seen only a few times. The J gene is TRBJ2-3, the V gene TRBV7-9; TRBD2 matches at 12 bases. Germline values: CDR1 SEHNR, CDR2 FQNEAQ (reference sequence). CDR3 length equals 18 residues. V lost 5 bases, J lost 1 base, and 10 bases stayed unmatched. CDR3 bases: TGTGCCAGCAGCCAGACTAGCGGGGGACCCCTTGGCACAGATACGCAGTATTTT. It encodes CASSQTSGGPLGTDTQYF.

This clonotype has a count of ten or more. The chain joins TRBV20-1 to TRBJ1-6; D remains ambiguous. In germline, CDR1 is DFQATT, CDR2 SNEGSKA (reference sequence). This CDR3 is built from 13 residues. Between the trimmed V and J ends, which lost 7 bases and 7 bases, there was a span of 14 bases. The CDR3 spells CSGIVAPNSPLHF. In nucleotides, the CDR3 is TGCAGTGGCATAGTCGCCCCCAATTCACCCCTCCACTTT.

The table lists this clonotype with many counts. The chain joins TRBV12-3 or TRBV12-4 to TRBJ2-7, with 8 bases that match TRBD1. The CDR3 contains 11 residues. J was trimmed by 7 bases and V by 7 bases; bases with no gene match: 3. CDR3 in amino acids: CASTRGREQYF. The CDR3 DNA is TGTGCCAGCACCAGGGGGCGGGAGCAGTACTTC.

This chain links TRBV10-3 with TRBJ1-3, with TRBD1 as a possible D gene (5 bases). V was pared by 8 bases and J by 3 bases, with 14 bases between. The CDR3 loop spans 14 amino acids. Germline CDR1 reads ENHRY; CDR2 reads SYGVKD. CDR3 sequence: CAILAQGDGNTIYF. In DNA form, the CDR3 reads TGTGCCATCCTGGCCCAGGGAGATGGAAACACCATATATTTT.

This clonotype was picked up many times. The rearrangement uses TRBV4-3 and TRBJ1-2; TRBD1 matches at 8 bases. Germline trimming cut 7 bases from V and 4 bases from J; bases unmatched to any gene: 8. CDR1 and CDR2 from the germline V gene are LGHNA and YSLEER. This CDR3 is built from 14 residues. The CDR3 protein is CASTRDRRSYGYTF. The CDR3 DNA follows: TGCGCCAGCACCCGGGACAGGCGATCCTATGGCTACACCTTC.

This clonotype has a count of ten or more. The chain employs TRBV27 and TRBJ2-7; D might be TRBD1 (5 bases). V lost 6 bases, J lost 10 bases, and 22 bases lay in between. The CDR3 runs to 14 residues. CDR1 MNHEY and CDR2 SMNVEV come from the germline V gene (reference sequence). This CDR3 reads CASSPSTRDGIQYF. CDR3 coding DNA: TGTGCCAGCAGCCCTTCGACCAGGGATGGGATTCAGTACTTC.

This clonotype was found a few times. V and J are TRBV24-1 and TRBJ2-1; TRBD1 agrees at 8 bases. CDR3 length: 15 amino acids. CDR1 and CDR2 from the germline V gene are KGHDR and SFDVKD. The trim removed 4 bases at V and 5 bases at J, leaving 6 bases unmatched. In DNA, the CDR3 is TGTGCCACCAGTGAGCGGACAGGGACTCACAATGAGCAGTTCTTC. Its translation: CATSERTGTHNEQFF.

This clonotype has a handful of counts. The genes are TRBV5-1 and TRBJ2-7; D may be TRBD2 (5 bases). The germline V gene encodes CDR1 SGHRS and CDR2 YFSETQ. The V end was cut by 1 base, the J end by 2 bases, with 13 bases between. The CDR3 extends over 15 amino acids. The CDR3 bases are TGCGCCAGCAGCTTGTTTCGGGGAGCAACCTACGAGCAGTACTTC. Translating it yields CASSLFRGATYEQYF.

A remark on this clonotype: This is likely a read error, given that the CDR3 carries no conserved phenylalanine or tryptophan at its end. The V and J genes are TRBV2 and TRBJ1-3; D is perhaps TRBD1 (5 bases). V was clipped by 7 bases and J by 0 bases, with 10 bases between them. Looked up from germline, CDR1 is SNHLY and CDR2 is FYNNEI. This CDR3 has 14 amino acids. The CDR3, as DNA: TGTGCCAGCAATCTGGGGGGCTCTGGAAACACCATATATTTG. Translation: CASNLGGSGNTIYL.

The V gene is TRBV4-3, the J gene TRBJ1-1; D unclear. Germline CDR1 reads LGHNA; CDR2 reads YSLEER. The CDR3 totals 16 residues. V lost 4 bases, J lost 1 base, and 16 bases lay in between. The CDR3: CASSPRSGVGNTEAFF. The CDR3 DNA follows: TGCGCCAGCAGCCCCCGAAGCGGAGTTGGGAACACTGAAGCTTTCTTT.

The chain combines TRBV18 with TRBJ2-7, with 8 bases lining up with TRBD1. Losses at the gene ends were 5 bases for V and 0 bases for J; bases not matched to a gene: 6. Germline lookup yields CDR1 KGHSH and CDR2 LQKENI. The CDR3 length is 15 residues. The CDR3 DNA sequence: TGTGCCAGCTCAGAAGGACAGGGTAGCTCCTACGAGCAGTACTTC. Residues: CASSEGQGSSYEQYF.

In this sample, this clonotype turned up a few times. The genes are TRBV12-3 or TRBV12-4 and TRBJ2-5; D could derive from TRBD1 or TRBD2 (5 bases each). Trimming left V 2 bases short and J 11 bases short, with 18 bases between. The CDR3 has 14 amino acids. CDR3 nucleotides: TGTGCCAGCAGTTTAAGAAGAGGGCAGGGAGAGCAGTACTTC. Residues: CASSLRRGQGEQYF.

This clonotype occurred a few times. The CDR3 DNA sequence: TGTGCCAGCAGCTTGGGTACAGGGGTGGCTGAGCAGTACTTC. It yields the protein CASSLGTGVAEQYF. The gene calls are TRBV5-6 and TRBJ2-5, with 7 bases aligning to TRBD1. V lost 0 bases, J lost 11 bases, and 10 bases stayed unmatched. CDR1 is SGHDT, CDR2 YYEEEE, per germline. The CDR3 contains 14 residues.

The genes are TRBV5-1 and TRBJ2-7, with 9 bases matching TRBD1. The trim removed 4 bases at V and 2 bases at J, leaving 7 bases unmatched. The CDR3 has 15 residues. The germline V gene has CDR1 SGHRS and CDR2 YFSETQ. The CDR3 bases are TGCGCCAGCAGCCTCGGGACAGGGAGCACCTACGAGCAGTACTTC. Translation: CASSLGTGSTYEQYF.

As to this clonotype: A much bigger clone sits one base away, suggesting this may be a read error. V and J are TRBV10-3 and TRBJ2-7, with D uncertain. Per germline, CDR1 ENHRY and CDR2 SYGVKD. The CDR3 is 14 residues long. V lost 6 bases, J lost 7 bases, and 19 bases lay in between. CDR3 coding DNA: TGTGCCATCAGAGACCCCAGCTCCTACAATGAGCAGTACTTC. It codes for CAIRDPSSYNEQYF.

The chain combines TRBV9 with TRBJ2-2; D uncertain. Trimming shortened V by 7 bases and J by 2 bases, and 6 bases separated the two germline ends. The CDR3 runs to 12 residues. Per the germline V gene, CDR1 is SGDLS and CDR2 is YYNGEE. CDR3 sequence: CASGRNTGELFF. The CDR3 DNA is TGTGCCAGCGGCCGAAACACCGGGGAGCTGTTTTTT.

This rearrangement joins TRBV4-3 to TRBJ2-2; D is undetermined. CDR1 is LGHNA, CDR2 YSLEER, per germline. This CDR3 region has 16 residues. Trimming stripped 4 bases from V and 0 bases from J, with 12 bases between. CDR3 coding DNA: TGCGCCAGCAGCCCCACCTTGGTTGCGAACACCGGGGAGCTGTTTTTT. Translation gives CASSPTLVANTGELFF.

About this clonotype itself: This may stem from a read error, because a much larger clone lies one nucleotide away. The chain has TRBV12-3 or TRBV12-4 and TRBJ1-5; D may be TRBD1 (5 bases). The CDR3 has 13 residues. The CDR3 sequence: CTSSLGEDQPQHF. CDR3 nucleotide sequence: TGTACCAGCAGTTTGGGGGAAGATCAGCCCCAGCATTTT.

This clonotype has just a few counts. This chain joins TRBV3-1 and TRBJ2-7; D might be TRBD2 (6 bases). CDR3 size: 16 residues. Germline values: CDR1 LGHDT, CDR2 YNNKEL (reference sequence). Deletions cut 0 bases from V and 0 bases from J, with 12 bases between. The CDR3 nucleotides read TGTGCCAGCAGCCAAGATGGAGGGGCCGTCTCCTACGAGCAGTACTTC. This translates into CASSQDGGAVSYEQYF.

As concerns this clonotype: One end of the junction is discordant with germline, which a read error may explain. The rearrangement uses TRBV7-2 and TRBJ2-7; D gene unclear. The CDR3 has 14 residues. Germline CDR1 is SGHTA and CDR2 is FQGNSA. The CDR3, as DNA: TGTGTCAGCAGCTTAGGGCTAAACGCCTACGAGCAGTACTTC. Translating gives CVSSLGLNAYEQYF.

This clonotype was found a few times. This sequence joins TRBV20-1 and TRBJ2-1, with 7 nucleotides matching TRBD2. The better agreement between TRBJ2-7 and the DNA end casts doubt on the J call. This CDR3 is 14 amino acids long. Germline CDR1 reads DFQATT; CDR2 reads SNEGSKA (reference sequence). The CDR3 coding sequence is TGCAGTGCTAGACAGCGGGGTAGCTACAATGAGCAGTACTTC. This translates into CSARQRGSYNEQYF.

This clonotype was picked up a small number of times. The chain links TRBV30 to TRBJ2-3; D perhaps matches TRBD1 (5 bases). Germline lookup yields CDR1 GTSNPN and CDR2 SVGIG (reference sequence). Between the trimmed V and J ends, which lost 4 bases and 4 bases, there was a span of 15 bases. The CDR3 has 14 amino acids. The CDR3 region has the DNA TGTGCCTGGAATCAGGGATTAGGCGCAGATACGCAGTATTTT. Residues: CAWNQGLGADTQYF.

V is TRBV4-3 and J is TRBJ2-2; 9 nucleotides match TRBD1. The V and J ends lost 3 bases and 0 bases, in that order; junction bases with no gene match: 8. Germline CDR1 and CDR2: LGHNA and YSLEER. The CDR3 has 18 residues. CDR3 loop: CASSQRTGANANTGELFF. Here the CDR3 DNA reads TGCGCCAGCAGCCAGCGGACAGGGGCTAACGCGAACACCGGGGAGCTGTTTTTT.

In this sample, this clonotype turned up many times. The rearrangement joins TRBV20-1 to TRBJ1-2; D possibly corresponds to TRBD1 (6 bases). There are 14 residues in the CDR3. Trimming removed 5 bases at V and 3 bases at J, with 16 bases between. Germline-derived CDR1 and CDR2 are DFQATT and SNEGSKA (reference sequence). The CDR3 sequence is CSADPYRDDYGYTF. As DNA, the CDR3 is TGCAGTGCTGACCCATACAGGGATGACTATGGCTACACCTTC.